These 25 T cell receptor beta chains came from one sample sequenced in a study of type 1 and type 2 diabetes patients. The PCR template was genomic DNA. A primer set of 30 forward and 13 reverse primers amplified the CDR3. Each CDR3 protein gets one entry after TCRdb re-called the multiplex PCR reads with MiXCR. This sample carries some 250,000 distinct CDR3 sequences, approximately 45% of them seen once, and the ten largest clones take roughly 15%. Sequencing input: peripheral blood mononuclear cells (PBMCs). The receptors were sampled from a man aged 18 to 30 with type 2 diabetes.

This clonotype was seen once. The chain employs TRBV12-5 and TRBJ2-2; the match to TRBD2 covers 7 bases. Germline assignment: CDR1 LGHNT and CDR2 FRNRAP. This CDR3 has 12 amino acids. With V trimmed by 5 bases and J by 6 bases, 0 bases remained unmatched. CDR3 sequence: CASGGGAGELFF. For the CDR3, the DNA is TGTGCTAGTGGTGGGGGGGCCGGGGAGCTGTTTTTT. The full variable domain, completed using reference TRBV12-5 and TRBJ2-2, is DARVTQTPRHKVTEMGQEVTMRCQPILGHNTVFWYRQTMMQGLELLAYFRNRAPLDDSGMPKDRFSAEMPDATLATLKIQPSEPRDSAVYFCASGGGAGELFFGEGSRLTVL.

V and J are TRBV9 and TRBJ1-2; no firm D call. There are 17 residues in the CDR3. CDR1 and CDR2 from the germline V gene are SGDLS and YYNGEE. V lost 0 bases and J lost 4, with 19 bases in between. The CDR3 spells CASSVGEYGWRIYGYTF. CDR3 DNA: TGTGCCAGCAGCGTAGGGGAGTATGGTTGGCGGATCTATGGCTACACCTTC.

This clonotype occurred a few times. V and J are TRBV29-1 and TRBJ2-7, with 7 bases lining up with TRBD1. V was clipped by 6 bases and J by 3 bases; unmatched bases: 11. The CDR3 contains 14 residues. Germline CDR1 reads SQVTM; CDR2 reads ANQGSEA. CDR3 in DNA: TGCAGCGTAGGAGACAGGGAGAAAGGCTACGAGCAGTACTTC. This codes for CSVGDREKGYEQYF.

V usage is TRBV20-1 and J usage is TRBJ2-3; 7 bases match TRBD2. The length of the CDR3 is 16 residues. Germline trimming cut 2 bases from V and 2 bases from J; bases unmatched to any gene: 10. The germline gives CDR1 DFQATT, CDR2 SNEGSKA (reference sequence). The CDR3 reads CSARRLRERTTDTQYF. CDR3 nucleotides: TGCAGTGCTAGACGCCTGCGGGAGCGTACCACAGATACGCAGTATTTT.

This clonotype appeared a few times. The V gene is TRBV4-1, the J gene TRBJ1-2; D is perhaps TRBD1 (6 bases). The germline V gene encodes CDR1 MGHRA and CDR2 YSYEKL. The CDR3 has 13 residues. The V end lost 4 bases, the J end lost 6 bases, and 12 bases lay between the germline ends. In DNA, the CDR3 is TGCGCCAGCAGCCCCCGACAGGCCCATGGCTACACCTTC. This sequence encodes CASSPRQAHGYTF.

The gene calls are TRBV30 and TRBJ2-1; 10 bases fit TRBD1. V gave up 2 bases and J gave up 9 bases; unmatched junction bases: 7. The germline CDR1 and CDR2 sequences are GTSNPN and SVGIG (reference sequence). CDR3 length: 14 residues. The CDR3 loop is CAWSSGQGYAEQFF. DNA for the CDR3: TGTGCCTGGAGTTCGGGACAGGGGTATGCTGAGCAGTTCTTC.

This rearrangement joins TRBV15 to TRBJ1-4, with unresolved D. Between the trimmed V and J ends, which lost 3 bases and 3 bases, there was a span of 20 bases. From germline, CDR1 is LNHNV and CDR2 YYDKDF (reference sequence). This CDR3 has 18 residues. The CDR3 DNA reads TGTGCCACCAGCAGCTCGGGTTTAGGAGCCAACCCTAATGAAAAACTGTTTTTT. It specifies CATSSSGLGANPNEKLFF.

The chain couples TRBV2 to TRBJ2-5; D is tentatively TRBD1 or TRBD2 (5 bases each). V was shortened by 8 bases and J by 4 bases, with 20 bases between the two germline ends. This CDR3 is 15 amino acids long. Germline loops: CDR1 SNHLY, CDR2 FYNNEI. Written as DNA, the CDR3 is TGTGCCAGCGTTCACTCCGGGGCCAAAGTAGAGACCCAGTACTTC. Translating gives CASVHSGAKVETQYF.

The CDR3 here is CSASSGTSGTSTQYF. For the CDR3, the DNA is TGCAGTGCTAGTAGTGGGACTAGCGGGACATCAACCCAGTACTTC. This chain uses TRBV20-1 with TRBJ2-5, with 13 bases fitting TRBD2. This CDR3 region has 15 residues. Germline CDR1 DFQATT, CDR2 SNEGSKA (reference sequence). The J segment lost 8 bases and the V segment lost 3 bases, leaving 9 bases of the junction unmatched.

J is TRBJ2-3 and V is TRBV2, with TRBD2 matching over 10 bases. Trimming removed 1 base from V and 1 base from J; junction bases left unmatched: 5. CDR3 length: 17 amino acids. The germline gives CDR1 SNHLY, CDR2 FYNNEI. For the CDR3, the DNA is TGTGCCAGCAGTGAAGGACTTGGGACTAGCGGCACAGATACGCAGTATTTT. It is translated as CASSEGLGTSGTDTQYF.

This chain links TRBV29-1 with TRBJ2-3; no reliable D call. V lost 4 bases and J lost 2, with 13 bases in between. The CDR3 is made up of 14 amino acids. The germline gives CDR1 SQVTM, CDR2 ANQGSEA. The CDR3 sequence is CSVGGSLLTDTQYF. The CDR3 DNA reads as TGCAGCGTTGGCGGTAGCCTTCTCACAGATACGCAGTATTTT.

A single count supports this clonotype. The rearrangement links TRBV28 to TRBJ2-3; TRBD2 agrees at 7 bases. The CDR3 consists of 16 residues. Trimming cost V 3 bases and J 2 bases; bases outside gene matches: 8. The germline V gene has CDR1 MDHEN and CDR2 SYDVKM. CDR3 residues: CASSFSYGGITDTQYF. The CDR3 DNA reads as TGTGCCAGCAGTTTCTCTTACGGGGGGATCACAGATACGCAGTATTTT.

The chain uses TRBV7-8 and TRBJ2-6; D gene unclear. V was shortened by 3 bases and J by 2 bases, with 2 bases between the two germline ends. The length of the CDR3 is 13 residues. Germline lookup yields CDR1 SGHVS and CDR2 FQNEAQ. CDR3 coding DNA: TGTGCCAGCAGCTTCGCTGGGGCCAACGTCCTGACTTTC. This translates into CASSFAGANVLTF.

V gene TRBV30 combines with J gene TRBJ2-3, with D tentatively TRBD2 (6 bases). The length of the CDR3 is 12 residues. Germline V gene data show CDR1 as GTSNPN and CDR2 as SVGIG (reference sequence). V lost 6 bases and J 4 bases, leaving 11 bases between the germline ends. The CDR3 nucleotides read TGTGCCTGTACGGGGGTCGCAGATACGCAGTATTTT. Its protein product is CACTGVADTQYF.

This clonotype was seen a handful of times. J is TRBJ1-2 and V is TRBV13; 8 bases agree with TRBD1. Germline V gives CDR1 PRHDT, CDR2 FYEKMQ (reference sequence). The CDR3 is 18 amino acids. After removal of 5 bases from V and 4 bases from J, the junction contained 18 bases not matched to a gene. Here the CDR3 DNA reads TGTGCCAGCAGCACCGACACTCACCGGGACAGGACAACCTATGGCTACACCTTC. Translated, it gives CASSTDTHRDRTTYGYTF.

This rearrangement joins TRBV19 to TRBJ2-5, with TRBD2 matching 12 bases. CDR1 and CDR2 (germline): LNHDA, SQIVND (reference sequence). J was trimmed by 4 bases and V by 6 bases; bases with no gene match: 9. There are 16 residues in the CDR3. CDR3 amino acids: CASRNRGTSGRETQYF. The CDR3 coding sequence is TGTGCCAGTAGGAATAGGGGGACTAGCGGGCGAGAGACCCAGTACTTC. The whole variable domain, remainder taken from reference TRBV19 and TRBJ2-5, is DGGITQSPKYLFRKEGQNVTLSCEQNLNHDAMYWYRQDPGQGLRLIYYSQIVNDFQKGDIAEGYSVSREKKESFPLTVTSAQKNPTAFYLCASRNRGTSGRETQYFGPGTRLLVL.

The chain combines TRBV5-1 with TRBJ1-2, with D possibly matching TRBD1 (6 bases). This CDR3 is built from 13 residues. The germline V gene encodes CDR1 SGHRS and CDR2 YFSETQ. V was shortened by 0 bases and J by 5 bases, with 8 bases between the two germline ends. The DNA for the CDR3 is TGCGCCAGCAGCTTGGAACAGGGTTATGGCTACACCTTC. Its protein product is CASSLEQGYGYTF.

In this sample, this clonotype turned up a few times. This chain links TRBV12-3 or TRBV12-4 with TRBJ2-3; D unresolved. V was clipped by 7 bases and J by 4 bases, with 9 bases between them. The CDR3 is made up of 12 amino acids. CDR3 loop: CASTTSADTQYF. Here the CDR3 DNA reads TGTGCCAGCACCACCTCGGCAGATACGCAGTATTTT.

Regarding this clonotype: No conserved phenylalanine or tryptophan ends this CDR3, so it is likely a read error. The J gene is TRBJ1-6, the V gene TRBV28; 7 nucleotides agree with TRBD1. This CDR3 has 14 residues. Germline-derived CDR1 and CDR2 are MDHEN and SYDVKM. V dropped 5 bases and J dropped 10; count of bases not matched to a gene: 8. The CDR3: CASSPGGAVSPLHS. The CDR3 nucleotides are TGTGCCAGCAGTCCAGGGGGGGCAGTCTCACCCCTCCACTCT.

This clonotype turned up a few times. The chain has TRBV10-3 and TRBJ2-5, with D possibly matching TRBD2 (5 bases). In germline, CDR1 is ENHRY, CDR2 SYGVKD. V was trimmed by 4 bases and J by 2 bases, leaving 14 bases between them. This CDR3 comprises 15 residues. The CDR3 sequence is CAISARAEIQETQYF. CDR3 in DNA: TGTGCCATCAGTGCGAGGGCGGAGATTCAAGAGACCCAGTACTTC.

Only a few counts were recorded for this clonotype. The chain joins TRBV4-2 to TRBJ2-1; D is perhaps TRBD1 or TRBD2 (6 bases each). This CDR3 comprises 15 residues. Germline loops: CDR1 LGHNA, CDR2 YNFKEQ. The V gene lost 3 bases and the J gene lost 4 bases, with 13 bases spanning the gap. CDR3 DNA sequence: TGTGCCAGCAGCCACTGGAGGGGGGATTACAATGAGCAGTTCTTC. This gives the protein CASSHWRGDYNEQFF.

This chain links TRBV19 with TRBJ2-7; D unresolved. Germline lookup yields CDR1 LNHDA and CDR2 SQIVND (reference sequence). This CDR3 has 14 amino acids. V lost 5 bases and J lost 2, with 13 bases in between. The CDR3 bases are TGTGCCAGTAGTCATCTCGGGCCAACCTACGAGCAGTACTTC. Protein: CASSHLGPTYEQYF.

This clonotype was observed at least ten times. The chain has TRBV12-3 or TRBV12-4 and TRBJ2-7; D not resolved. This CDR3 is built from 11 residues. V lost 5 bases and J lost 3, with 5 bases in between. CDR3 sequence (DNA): TGTGCCAGCAGTGGGTTCTACGAGCAGTACTTC. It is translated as CASSGFYEQYF.

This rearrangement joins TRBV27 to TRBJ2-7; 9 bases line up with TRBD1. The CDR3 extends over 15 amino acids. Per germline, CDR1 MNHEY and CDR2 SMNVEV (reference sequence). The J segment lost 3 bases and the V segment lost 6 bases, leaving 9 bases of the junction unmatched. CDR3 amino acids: CASRHSGTGFYEQYF. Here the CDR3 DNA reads TGTGCCAGCAGACACTCCGGGACAGGGTTCTACGAGCAGTACTTC.

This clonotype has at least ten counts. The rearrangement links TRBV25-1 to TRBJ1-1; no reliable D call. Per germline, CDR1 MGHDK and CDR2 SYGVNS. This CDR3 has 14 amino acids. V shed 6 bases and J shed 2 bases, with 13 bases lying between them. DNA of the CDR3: TGTGCCAGCAGCCCGAGGGAATTCAACACTGAAGCTTTCTTT. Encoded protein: CASSPREFNTEAFF.